Following are 27 T cell receptor beta chains from one sample sequenced in a study of blood T cell repertoires in COVID-19. Clones were read by immunoSEQ multiplex PCR, and TCRdb kept only the in-frame ones, dropping some. Of 300,000 to 400,000 clones listed, about 90% are singletons. Material: peripheral blood. These receptors were collected from a woman aged 18-29 years who had recovered from COVID-19.

The chain couples TRBV11-2 to TRBJ2-1; D gene uncertain. V lost 1 base and J 1 base, leaving 8 bases between the germline ends. The CDR3 covers 15 residues. The germline CDR1 and CDR2 sequences are SGHAT and FQNNGV. The CDR3 DNA sequence: TGTGCCAGCAGCTTAGGCCCCGGGTCCTACAATGAGCAGTTCTTC. Protein: CASSLGPGSYNEQFF.

This clone was observed once. The chain recombines TRBV10-3 with TRBJ2-3; TRBD2 matches 8 bases. J gave up 2 bases and V 5 bases, and 9 bases lay outside the gene matches. The CDR3 has 16 residues. Per germline, CDR1 ENHRY and CDR2 SYGVKD. The CDR3 spells CAISPKLAEITDTQYF. The CDR3 coding sequence is TGTGCCATCAGTCCCAAACTAGCGGAGATCACAGATACGCAGTATTTT.

DNA of the CDR3: TGTGCCAGCAGCACGAGGGAGGGTTTAGCGGGAGGAGAGCAGTTCTTC. This translates into CASSTREGLAGGEQFF. The V gene is TRBV7-2, the J gene TRBJ2-1, with 10 bases fitting TRBD2. The CDR3 is 16 residues long. After removal of 5 bases from V and 10 bases from J, the junction contained 14 bases not matched to a gene. CDR1 SGHTA and CDR2 FQGNSA come from the germline V gene.

V and J are TRBV6-6 and TRBJ2-1; TRBD2 matches at 7 bases. The J segment lost 10 bases and the V segment lost 6 bases, leaving 12 bases of the junction unmatched. The CDR3 extends over 14 amino acids. From germline, CDR1 is MNHNY and CDR2 SVGAGI (reference sequence). The CDR3 DNA follows: TGTGCCAGCAGAACTCATAGCGGGCAAGAGGAGCAGTTCTTC. Translated: CASRTHSGQEEQFF.

The chain combines TRBV7-2 with TRBJ2-2, with a tentative D call TRBD1 (5 bases). Germline V gene lookup returns CDR1 SGHTA and CDR2 FQGNSA. Trimming pared 5 bases from V and 6 bases from J, leaving 19 bases between. This CDR3 is 16 amino acids long. The CDR3 DNA is TGTGCCAGCAGCCCCCGAGCAACAGGTTTCGCCGGGGAGCTGTTTTTT. Amino acid sequence: CASSPRATGFAGELFF.

The chain has TRBV7-9 and TRBJ1-1, with a possible D match to TRBD1 (5 bases). CDR1 and CDR2 (germline): SEHNR, FQNEAQ (reference sequence). The length of the CDR3 is 12 residues. Between the trimmed V and J ends, which lost 2 bases and 11 bases, there was a span of 12 bases. The CDR3 DNA reads TGTGCCAGCAGCTTATCGTTTGGGGCGGCTTTCTTT. Protein: CASSLSFGAAFF.

About this clone itself: Other nucleotide sequences from this sample produce the same CDR3. This chain uses TRBV7-2 with TRBJ2-7; D possibly corresponds to TRBD1 (5 bases). Germline-derived CDR1 and CDR2 are SGHTA and FQGNSA. Trimming took off 1 base at V and 4 bases at J, with 8 bases between the two ends. The CDR3 runs 13 residues. CDR3 DNA: TGTGCCAGCAGCTTAGGGGCAGGGTACGAGCAGTACGTC. Translation gives CASSLGAGYEQYV.

The V and J genes are TRBV24-1 and TRBJ1-2, with 9 bases aligning to TRBD1. CDR1 is KGHDR and CDR2 is SFDVKD in the germline V gene. J was trimmed by 8 bases and V by 7 bases; bases with no gene match: 10. This CDR3 is built from 14 residues. The CDR3 region is CATRSTGGAGGYTF. CDR3 in DNA: TGTGCCACCAGATCCACAGGGGGCGCGGGGGGCTACACCTTC.

The gene calls are TRBV6-5 and TRBJ2-7, with 8 bases fitting TRBD1. There are 14 residues in the CDR3. Germline CDR1 reads MNHEY; CDR2 reads SVGAGI. V was pared by 7 bases and J by 0 bases, with 5 bases of the junction left unmatched. CDR3 loop: CASIKDRVSYEQYV. DNA for the CDR3: TGTGCCAGCATTAAGGACAGGGTCTCCTACGAGCAGTACGTC.

The chain recombines TRBV30 with TRBJ1-1; no firm D call. Trimming removed 2 bases at V and 7 bases at J, with 8 bases between. The CDR3 covers 11 residues. Germline CDR1 is GTSNPN and CDR2 is SVGIG (reference sequence). This CDR3 is CAWSFRNEAFF. CDR3 bases: TGTGCCTGGAGTTTCAGAAATGAAGCTTTCTTT.

The chain links TRBV11-3 to TRBJ2-1; tentative D call: TRBD1 (6 bases). The V end was cut by 10 bases, the J end by 5 bases, with 15 bases between. The CDR3 length is 13 residues. Germline assignment: CDR1 SGHNT and CDR2 YENEEA. This chain's CDR3 is CAIRSGADNEQFF. In DNA form, the CDR3 reads TGTGCCATTCGCTCAGGGGCCGACAATGAGCAGTTCTTC.

This chain uses TRBV4-3 with TRBJ2-2, with D possibly being TRBD2 (5 bases). CDR3 length: 20 amino acids. The V gene lost 1 base and the J gene lost 3 bases, with 24 bases spanning the gap. Per germline, CDR1 LGHNA and CDR2 YSLEER. The CDR3: CASSQAGVLGLASDTGELFF. CDR3 DNA sequence: TGCGCCAGCAGCCAAGCCGGTGTCTTGGGCTTAGCGTCTGACACCGGGGAGCTGTTTTTT.

The chain joins TRBV5-6 to TRBJ1-2, with D tentatively TRBD1 (6 bases). The CDR3 contains 14 residues. Looked up from germline, CDR1 is SGHDT and CDR2 is YYEEEE. The ends were cut back, 6 bases at V and 4 bases at J, with 16 bases in the middle. The CDR3 nucleotides are TGTGCCAGCACCGCGGGGGGCTCCGTCTATGGCTACACCTTC. This sequence encodes CASTAGGSVYGYTF.

The rearrangement uses TRBV19 and TRBJ1-2; 9 bases are a match to TRBD1. CDR3 size: 15 residues. The germline V gene encodes CDR1 LNHDA and CDR2 SQIVND (reference sequence). V lost 2 bases, J lost 6 bases, and 7 bases stayed unmatched. In DNA, the CDR3 is TGTGCCAGTAGTATACGGGACAGGGTTTTTGATGGCTACACCTTC. This codes for CASSIRDRVFDGYTF.

V usage is TRBV30 and J usage is TRBJ2-1; D is unclear. The CDR3 extends over 13 amino acids. With 8 bases removed from V and 2 bases from J, the gap between germline ends came to 13 bases. The germline V gene has CDR1 GTSNPN and CDR2 SVGIG (reference sequence). CDR3 coding DNA: TGTGCCCGGTTGACTGATACCTACAATGAGCAGTTCTTC. This encodes CARLTDTYNEQFF.

The chain carries TRBV4-3 and TRBJ1-6, with 8 bases matching TRBD1. Losses at the gene ends were 3 bases for V and 6 bases for J; bases not matched to a gene: 7. The CDR3 spans 16 residues. CDR1 is LGHNA and CDR2 is YSLEER in the germline V gene. The chain's CDR3 is CASSHHRGFSNSPLHF. The CDR3 bases are TGCGCCAGCAGCCACCACAGGGGGTTCAGTAATTCACCCCTCCACTTT.

This chain connects TRBV12-3 or TRBV12-4 to TRBJ2-5; possibly TRBD2 for D (5 bases). The V gene lost 3 bases and the J gene lost 5 bases, with 10 bases spanning the gap. There are 13 residues in the CDR3. The CDR3 DNA reads TGTGCCAGCAGTTTGTCCGGGGTCGAGACCCAGTACTTC. This encodes CASSLSGVETQYF.

The chain links TRBV11-2 to TRBJ2-1, with a possible D match to TRBD2 (6 bases). Trimming removed 4 bases at V and 9 bases at J, with 22 bases between. CDR3 length: 16 residues. The germline V gene has CDR1 SGHAT and CDR2 FQNNGV. The CDR3 here is CASSSLEGGLYVEQFF. The CDR3, as DNA: TGTGCCAGCAGCTCGCTTGAGGGAGGTCTGTATGTTGAGCAGTTCTTC. The entire variable domain, with the rest obtained from reference TRBV11-2 and TRBJ2-1, is as follows: EAGVAQSPRYKIIEKRQSVAFWCNPISGHATLYWYQQILGQGPKLLIQFQNNGVVDDSQLPKDRFSAERLKGVDSTLKIQPAKLEDSAVYLCASSSLEGGLYVEQFFGPGTRLTVL.

This chain uses TRBV21-1 with TRBJ1-1; the table's D call, TRBD1, has no DNA check behind it. TRBV21-1 corresponds to a pseudogene. The CDR3 covers 14 residues. This CDR3 is CASSLPTGNTEAFF. The CDR3 DNA follows: TGTGCCAGCAGCCTACCGACAGGGAACACTGAAGCTTTCTTT.

V usage is TRBV5-6 and J usage is TRBJ2-1; maybe TRBD2 (7 bases). This CDR3 is 16 amino acids long. CDR1 is SGHDT and CDR2 is YYEEEE in the germline V gene. Trimming took 4 bases from V and 3 from J, leaving 17 bases between them. The CDR3 nucleotides read TGTGCCAGCAGCCGGGGGGCTAGCGGATACTACAATGAGCAGTTCTTC. Protein product: CASSRGASGYYNEQFF.

The rearrangement joins TRBV5-1 to TRBJ1-2; possible D gene TRBD1, 6 bases. V lost 0 bases, J lost 6 bases, and 15 bases lay in between. Germline CDR1 SGHRS, CDR2 YFSETQ. The CDR3 totals 15 residues. Here the CDR3 reads CASSLDMGASDGYTF. DNA for the CDR3: TGCGCCAGCAGCTTGGATATGGGGGCATCGGATGGCTACACCTTC. The full variable domain, its missing parts supplied by reference TRBV5-1 and TRBJ1-2, is KAGVTQTPRYLIKTRGQQVTLSCSPISGHRSVSWYQQTPGQGLQFLFEYFSETQRNKGNFPGRFSGRQFSNSRSEMNVSTLELGDSALYLCASSLDMGASDGYTFGSGTRLTVV.

This chain's CDR3 is CATSDFSGTGSYNEQFF. The CDR3 DNA reads as TGTGCCACCAGTGATTTCTCCGGGACAGGGAGTTACAATGAGCAGTTCTTC. The chain has TRBV24-1 and TRBJ2-1, with 9 bases lining up with TRBD1. Trimming cost V 1 base and J 4 bases; bases outside gene matches: 7. Per the germline V gene, CDR1 is KGHDR and CDR2 is SFDVKD. The CDR3 is 17 residues long.

The V call is TRBV9, the J call TRBJ2-3; possible D gene TRBD1, 5 bases. V gave up 0 bases and J gave up 4 bases, with 12 bases separating them. This CDR3 spans 15 amino acids. The germline V gene has CDR1 SGDLS and CDR2 YYNGEE. In DNA, the CDR3 is TGTGCCAGCAGCGTAGGGGGCACACGGGCAGATACGCAGTATTTT. Amino acid sequence: CASSVGGTRADTQYF.

The chain couples TRBV19 to TRBJ2-3, with D hard to call. CDR3 length equals 13 residues. Trimming stripped 4 bases from V and 4 bases from J, with 9 bases between. Germline lookup yields CDR1 LNHDA and CDR2 SQIVND (reference sequence). DNA of the CDR3: TGTGCCAGTAGTAAAATTCGGGCAGATACGCAGTATTTT. Translated: CASSKIRADTQYF.

The chain has TRBV11-2 and TRBJ1-1; D perhaps matches TRBD1 (5 bases). Germline CDR1 reads SGHAT; CDR2 reads FQNNGV. Trimming pared 3 bases from V and 11 bases from J, leaving 13 bases between. CDR3 length: 12 amino acids. CDR3 loop: CASSLGGVRAFF. Here the CDR3 DNA reads TGTGCCAGCAGCTTGGGGGGGGTGAGGGCTTTCTTT.

In its sample, this clone was seen once. The chain combines TRBV11-3 with TRBJ1-1; D remains ambiguous. CDR1 is SGHNT and CDR2 is YENEEA in the germline V gene. The CDR3 covers 15 residues. V was pared by 1 base and J by 1 base, with 10 bases between. This CDR3 reads CASSLALNRNTEAFF. DNA for the CDR3: TGTGCCAGCAGCTTAGCCCTAAATAGGAACACTGAAGCTTTCTTT.

As for this clone: No DNA is shown, since the ends of the CDR3 on it are uncertain; the CDR3 is the one TCRdb lists. Other DNA sequences from this sample encode an identical CDR3 as well. V gene TRBV6-2 or TRBV6-3 combines with J gene TRBJ1-5. Germline CDR1 reads MNHEY; CDR2 reads SVGEGT. The CDR3 sequence runs 15 residues, both termini included. This CDR3 reads CASSWGGGNNQPQHF.